The subject of this entry is one T cell receptor (beta chain). After removal of 4 bases from V and 11 bases from J, the junction contained 14 bases not matched to a gene. Germline CDR1 reads SGDLS; CDR2 reads YYNGEE. This CDR3 is 15 amino acids long. This record belongs to a study of T cells in Graves' hyperthyroidism and ophthalmopathy. Newly diagnosed hyperthyroidism patients aged 18 to 65 years had disease lasting under 2 months. TCR beta CDR3 region amplification was performed from RNA transcripts. A set of HTBI primers served as the primers for a first-round RT-PCR of the TCR CDR3. TCRdb reprocessed the multiplex PCR reads via MiXCR and lists one record per CDR3 protein. The sample records under 400,000 distinct CDR3 sequences, 20% to 25% being singletons.

The chain recombines TRBV9 with TRBJ2-3, with 9 bases fitting TRBD2. Sequencing was done on a sample of blood. This receptor was obtained from a middle-aged man with Graves' hyperthyroidism. CDR3 in DNA: TGTGCCAGCAGCCCAGTGGGTAGCGGGAGAAAGGAGCAGTATTTT. It codes for CASSPVGSGRKEQYF.